The clone carrying this T cell receptor (beta chain) was seen a few times. Its antigen is not identified. These data originate in a study of blood T cells in healthy people across ages. General study findings and limits: Among T cells, TCR beta diversity per million cells dropped roughly linearly as age rose.

Alongside a J-beta primer mix, a sample-barcoded 5' primer served in a second PCR lasting about 7 to 11 cycles. TCRdb independently ran MiXCR on the 5' RACE reads; one entry per CDR3 protein. The data hold approximately 830,000 distinct CDR3 sequences, with 62% observed a single time. Peripheral blood samples of around 11 milliliters were drawn from each donor. The sample was blood. This TCR derives from a man aged 25 to 40 in good health.

The CDR3 nucleotides read TGCAGTGCTAGATTCCCACAGTCAAAAAACATTCAGTACTTC. Amino acid sequence: CSARFPQSKNIQYF. V and J are TRBV20-1 and TRBJ2-4; D remains ambiguous. Looked up from germline, CDR1 is DFQATT and CDR2 is SNEGSKA (reference sequence). The ends were cut back, 2 bases at V and 4 bases at J, with 12 bases in the middle. CDR3 size: 14 residues.